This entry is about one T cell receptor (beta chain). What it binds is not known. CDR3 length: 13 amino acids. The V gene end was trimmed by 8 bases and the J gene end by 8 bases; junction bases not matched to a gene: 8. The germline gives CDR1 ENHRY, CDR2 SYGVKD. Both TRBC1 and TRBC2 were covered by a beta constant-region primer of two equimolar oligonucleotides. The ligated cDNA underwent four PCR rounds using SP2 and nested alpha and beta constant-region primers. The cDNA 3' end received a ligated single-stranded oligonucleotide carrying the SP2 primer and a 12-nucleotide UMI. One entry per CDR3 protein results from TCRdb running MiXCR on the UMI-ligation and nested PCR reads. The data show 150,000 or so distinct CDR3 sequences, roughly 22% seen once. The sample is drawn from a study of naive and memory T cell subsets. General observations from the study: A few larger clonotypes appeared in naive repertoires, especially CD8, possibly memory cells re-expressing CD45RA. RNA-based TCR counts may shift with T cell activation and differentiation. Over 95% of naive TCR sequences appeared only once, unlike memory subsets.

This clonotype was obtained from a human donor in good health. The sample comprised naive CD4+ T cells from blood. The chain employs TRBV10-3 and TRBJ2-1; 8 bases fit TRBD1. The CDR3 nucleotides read TGTGCCATCGGGGAGGACAGGGCATATGAGCAGTTCTTC. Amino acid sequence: CAIGEDRAYEQFF.